One and the same sample provided the 9 T cell receptor beta chains below, sequenced in a study of T cell repertoires in cytomegalovirus infection. TCRdb re-called the reads through MiXCR, storing one row per CDR3 protein. The sample lists under 500,000 distinct CDR3 sequences, under 45% occurring once. No antigen has been identified for these receptors. The sequenced sample was cultured PBMCs, obtained from culture after CMV antigen stimulation. These receptors were obtained from a human donor in good health (CMV status not recorded). Some clones in this sample may be carry-over from other donors' samples.

V is TRBV19 and J is TRBJ2-7; weak D call: TRBD1 (6 bases). V was pared by 4 bases and J by 0 bases, with 10 bases between. This CDR3 spans 14 amino acids. Germline V gives CDR1 LNHDA, CDR2 SQIVND (reference sequence). The CDR3 bases are TGTGCCAGTAGTACCACAGGGAGCTCCTACGAGCAGTACTTC. The encoded protein is CASSTTGSSYEQYF.

The chain couples TRBV7-2 to TRBJ2-7; no firm D call. The germline V and J ends were trimmed by 2 bases and 7 bases, with 18 bases remaining between them. Germline V gene lookup returns CDR1 SGHTA and CDR2 FQGNSA. This CDR3 contains 15 residues. The CDR3 region is CASSLKTVLGYEQYF. The CDR3, as DNA: TGTGCCAGCAGCTTAAAAACAGTTTTAGGTTATGAGCAGTACTTC.

V and J are TRBV20-1 and TRBJ1-5, with D perhaps TRBD1 (5 bases). The length of the CDR3 is 13 residues. Trimming took off 6 bases at V and 4 bases at J, with 13 bases between the two ends. Per the germline V gene, CDR1 is DFQATT and CDR2 is SNEGSKA (reference sequence). The CDR3 DNA sequence: TGCAGTGCAAAACGGGGCACAAATCAGCCCCAGCATTTT. Residues: CSAKRGTNQPQHF.

The chain links TRBV6-5 to TRBJ2-2; D is unresolved. V was cut by 3 bases and J by 0 bases, with 8 bases left in between. The CDR3 is 15 residues long. Per the germline V gene, CDR1 is MNHEY and CDR2 is SVGAGI. For the CDR3, the DNA is TGTGCCAGCAGTTATTTTAGGACGAACACCGGGGAGCTGTTTTTT. Its protein product is CASSYFRTNTGELFF.

The V call is TRBV7-9, the J call TRBJ2-7, with 12 positions matching TRBD2. Germline V lookup: CDR1 SEHNR, CDR2 FQNEAQ (reference sequence). This CDR3 is 15 amino acids long. V dropped 5 bases and J dropped 4; count of bases not matched to a gene: 6. CDR3 sequence (DNA): TGTGCCAGCAGCCCCGGACTAGCGGGGCGGTACGAGCAGTACTTC. It encodes CASSPGLAGRYEQYF.

V gene TRBV6-1 combines with J gene TRBJ2-1; D gene unclear. The ends were cut back, 7 bases at V and 8 bases at J, with 15 bases in the middle. CDR3 size: 13 residues. Per the germline V gene, CDR1 is MNHNS and CDR2 is SASEGT. The CDR3: CASNSGFMDEQFF. CDR3 sequence (DNA): TGTGCCAGCAATTCAGGTTTTATGGATGAGCAGTTCTTC.

This clonotype was observed once. The chain links TRBV30 to TRBJ2-3; 9 nucleotides align to TRBD2. This CDR3 comprises 14 residues. V dropped 3 bases and J dropped 6; count of bases not matched to a gene: 7. The V gene's germline CDR1 is GTSNPN and CDR2 SVGIG (reference sequence). The CDR3 sequence is CAWSGTSSWDTQYF. The CDR3 DNA reads as TGTGCCTGGAGCGGGACTAGCTCGTGGGATACGCAGTATTTT.

V and J are TRBV7-2 and TRBJ2-6, with 7 bases that match TRBD2. After removal of 7 bases from V and 2 bases from J, the junction contained 11 bases not matched to a gene. The CDR3 is 17 amino acids. CDR1 is SGHTA and CDR2 is FQGNSA in the germline V gene. Here the CDR3 DNA reads TGTGCCAGCACTAAAGGGTGGGAGGGAGCTGGGGCCAACGTCCTGACTTTC. Its protein product is CASTKGWEGAGANVLTF. The whole variable domain, filled in from reference TRBV7-2 and TRBJ2-6, reads GAGVSQSPSNKVTEKGKDVELRCDPISGHTALYWYRQSLGQGLEFLIYFQGNSAPDKSGLPSDRFSAERTGGSVSTLTIQRTQQEDSAVYLCASTKGWEGAGANVLTFGAGSRLTVL.

The rearrangement joins TRBV7-2 to TRBJ1-2; D may be TRBD1 (6 bases). V lost 5 bases, J lost 3 bases, and 16 bases lay in between. This CDR3 region has 15 residues. Germline lookup yields CDR1 SGHTA and CDR2 FQGNSA. CDR3 protein: CASSPRTEGYYGYTF. The DNA of the CDR3 is TGTGCCAGCAGCCCCCGGACAGAGGGGTACTATGGCTACACCTTC.